This T cell receptor (beta chain) was profiled in a study of cytomegalovirus exposure and HLA in healthy donors. Both 60 Vbeta primers and 13 Jbeta primers went into the PCR. Measured with immunoSEQ multiplex PCR; TCRdb has only the in-frame clones, and not every one. The top ten hold about a sixth of the sample, which has 90,000 or so clones, 65% to 80% seen once. The CDR3 has 15 amino acids. V lost 5 bases and J lost 4; bases outside the gene matches: 7. Germline CDR1 reads PRHDT; CDR2 reads FYEKMQ (reference sequence). Regarding the study as a whole: Whilst most TCR sequences proved rare, a subset of public TCRs occurred across many donors.

This clone has more than one count but fewer than ten. Its specificity is unknown. The chain combines TRBV13 with TRBJ2-5; TRBD1 matches 10 bases. Sequenced input: PBMCs. The sequence derives from a woman aged 18 to 35 in good health and CMV-seropositive. As DNA, the CDR3 is TGTGCCAGCAGCGGGGGACAGGGGCCGAGAGAGACCCAGTACTTC. This translates into CASSGGQGPRETQYF.